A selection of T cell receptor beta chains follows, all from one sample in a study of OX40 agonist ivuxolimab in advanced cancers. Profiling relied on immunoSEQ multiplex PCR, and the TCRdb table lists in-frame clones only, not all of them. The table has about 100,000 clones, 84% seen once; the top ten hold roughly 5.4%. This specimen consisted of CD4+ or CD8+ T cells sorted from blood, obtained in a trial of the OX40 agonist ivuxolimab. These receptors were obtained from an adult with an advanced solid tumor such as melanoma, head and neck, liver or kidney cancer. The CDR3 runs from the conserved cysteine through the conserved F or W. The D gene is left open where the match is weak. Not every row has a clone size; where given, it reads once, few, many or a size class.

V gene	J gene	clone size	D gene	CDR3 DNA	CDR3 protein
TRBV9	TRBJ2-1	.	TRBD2	TGTGCCAGCAGCATCGCCGGGACTAGATACAATGAGCAGTTCTTC	CASSIAGTRYNEQFF
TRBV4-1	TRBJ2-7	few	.	TGCGCCAGCAGCCAGTACGCGTTGAATCCCGAGCAGTACTTC	CASSQYALNPEQYF
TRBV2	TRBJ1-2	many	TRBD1	TGTGCCAGCAGGAAGATGGACAGGGACGGCTACACCTTC	CASRKMDRDGYTF
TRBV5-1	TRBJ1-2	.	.	TGCGCCAGCAGTGAGGGGCGGGGTGACTATGGCTACACCTTC	CASSEGRGDYGYTF
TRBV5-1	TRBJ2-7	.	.	TGCGCCAGCAGCTTGGCTCGGGCGACCTACGAGCAGTACTTC	CASSLARATYEQYF
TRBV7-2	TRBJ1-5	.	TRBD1	TGTGCCAGCAGCTACAGGGGATCTAAGAATCAGCCCCAGCATTTT	CASSYRGSKNQPQHF
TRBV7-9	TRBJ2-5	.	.	TGTGCCAGCAGCTACGGCGGGACAGAGACCCAGTACTTC	CASSYGGTETQYF
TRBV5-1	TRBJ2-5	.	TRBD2	TGCGCCAGCAGTCGCGGGACTAGCGGGCCACAAGAGACCCAGTACTTC	CASSRGTSGPQETQYF
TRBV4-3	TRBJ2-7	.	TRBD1	TGCGCCAGCAGCCAGGCGACAGGGTTTCTTAACGAGCAGTACTTC	CASSQATGFLNEQYF
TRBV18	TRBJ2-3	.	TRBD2	TGTGCCAGCTCACCACCGTTGTCAGCGGGGACAGATACGCAGTATTTT	CASSPPLSAGTDTQYF
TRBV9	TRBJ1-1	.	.	TGTGCCAGCAGCGTAGCGGGGGAAGGAACTGAAGCTTTCTTT	CASSVAGEGTEAFF
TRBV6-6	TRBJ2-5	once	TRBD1	TGTGCCAGCAGCCGGGACAGGCCCGTTACCCAAGAGACCCAGTACTTC	CASSRDRPVTQETQYF
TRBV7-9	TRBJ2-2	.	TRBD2	TGTGCCAGCAGCTTGACTAGCGGGAGTACCACCGGGGAGCTGTTTTTT	CASSLTSGSTTGELFF
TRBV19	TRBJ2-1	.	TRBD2	TGTGCCAGTACCTATATAGCGGGAGGGAATGAGCAGTTCTTC	CASTYIAGGNEQFF
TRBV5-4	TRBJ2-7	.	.	TGTGCCAGCAGCTTAAGAGGGGAGCAGTACTTC	CASSLRGEQYF
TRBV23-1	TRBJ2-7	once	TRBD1	TGCGCCAGCAGTCTGGACAGGAGGACCCTAATGGACACCTACGAGCAGTACTTC	CASSLDRRTLMDTYEQYF
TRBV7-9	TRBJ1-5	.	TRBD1	TGTGCCAGCAGCTCCACAGGGGGCAATCAGCCCCAGCATTTT	CASSSTGGNQPQHF
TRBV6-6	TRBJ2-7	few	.	TGTGCCAGCAGTTACTCTGAGAAGGGAACCTACGAGCAGTACTTC	CASSYSEKGTYEQYF
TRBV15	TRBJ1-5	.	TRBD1	TGTGCCACCAGCTCCCCGGGGGCAGGGGGTCAGCCCCAGCATTTT	CATSSPGAGGQPQHF
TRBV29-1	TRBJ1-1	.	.	TGCAGCGTTTTAACAGGGAACACTGAAGCTTTCTTT	CSVLTGNTEAFF
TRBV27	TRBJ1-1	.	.	TGTGCCAGCATCGTCCGGGGAGGTGAAGCTTTCTTT	CASIVRGGEAFF
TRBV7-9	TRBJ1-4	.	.	TGTGCCAGCAGCTCCGTTACAGGGACCGTTCAGGAAAAACTGTTTTTT	CASSSVTGTVQEKLFF
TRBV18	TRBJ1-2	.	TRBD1	TGTGCCAGCTCACCTCCGACGGGACAGGAGGGCTATGGCTACACCTTC	CASSPPTGQEGYGYTF
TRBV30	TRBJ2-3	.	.	TGTGCCTGGAGTGACTTCACAGATACGCAGTATTTT	CAWSDFTDTQYF
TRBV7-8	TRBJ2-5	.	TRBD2	TGTGCCAGCAGCCCGGGACTAGCGGGAGTAGGGCAAGAGACCCAGTACTTC	CASSPGLAGVGQETQYF
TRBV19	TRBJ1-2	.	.	TGTGCCAGTTCATCCCGGGCCCTTAACTATGGCTACACCTTC	CASSSRALNYGYTF
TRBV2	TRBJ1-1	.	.	TGTGCCAGCAGGAGGGCTGAAGCTTTCTTT	CASRRAEAFF
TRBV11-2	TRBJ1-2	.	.	TGTGCCAGCAGCTTATATGGACAGTATGGCTACACCTTC	CASSLYGQYGYTF
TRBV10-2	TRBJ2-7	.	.	TGCGCCAGCAGTCTTACACGGAGCTCCTACGAGCAGTACTTC	CASSLTRSSYEQYF
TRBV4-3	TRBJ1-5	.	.	TGCGCCAGCAGCCAAGAAGCTTCCCGGGGCGAATTAATGGATCCCCAGCATTTT	CASSQEASRGELMDPQHF
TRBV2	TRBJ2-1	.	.	TGTGCCAGCAGCGCCGACAGTCGAGGGAATGAGCAGTTCTTC	CASSADSRGNEQFF
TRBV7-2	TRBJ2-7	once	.	TGTGCCAGCAGCCAGGGACCTATATACGAGCAGTACTTC	CASSQGPIYEQYF
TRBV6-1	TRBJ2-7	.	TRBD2	TGTGCCAGCAGTGACAGGGGTTGGCGGGGGGCCAGAGCCTACGAGCAGTACTTC	CASSDRGWRGARAYEQYF
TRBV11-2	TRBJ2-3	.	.	TGTGCCAGCAGCTCCCAAGCAGATACGCAGTATTTT	CASSSQADTQYF
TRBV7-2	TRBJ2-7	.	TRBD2	TGTGCCAGCAGCCAGGCGGGAGTAGCGGGAGGAATCGAGCAGTACTTC	CASSQAGVAGGIEQYF
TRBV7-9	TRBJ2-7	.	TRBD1	TGTGCCAGCAGCTTAACGGGACAGGTCTTTAACTACGAGCAGTACTTC	CASSLTGQVFNYEQYF
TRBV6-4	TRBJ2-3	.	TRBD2	TGTGCCAGCAGGAGACTAGCGGGAGAAACAGATACGCAGTATTTT	CASRRLAGETDTQYF
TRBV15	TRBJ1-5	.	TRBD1	TGTGCCACCAGCAGGGCTACAGGGGGCGGTCAGCCCCAGCATTTT	CATSRATGGGQPQHF
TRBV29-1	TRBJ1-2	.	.	TGCAGCGTTGTGAGGGACCGGGGGACACTCTACACCTTC	CSVVRDRGTLYTF
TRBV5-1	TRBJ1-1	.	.	TGCGCCAGCAGCCGTGAAGGGGGGGAGGCTGAAGCTTTCTTT	CASSREGGEAEAFF
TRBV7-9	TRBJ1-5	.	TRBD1	TGTGCCAGCAGCTTTGACCGGGGACAGAATCAGCCCCAGCATTTT	CASSFDRGQNQPQHF
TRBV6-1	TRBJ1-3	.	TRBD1	TGTGCCAGCAGTGAATCGGGACAGGCTGGAAACACCATATATTTT	CASSESGQAGNTIYF
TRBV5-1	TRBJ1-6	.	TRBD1	TGCGCCAGCAGCTTTTTAGGGGGCAATTCACCCCTCCACTTT	CASSFLGGNSPLHF
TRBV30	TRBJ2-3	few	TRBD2	TGTGCCTGGAGCCCGGGACTACTGACAGATACGCAGTATTTT	CAWSPGLLTDTQYF
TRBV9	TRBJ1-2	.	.	TGTGCCAGCAGCGTAGACGCTGACTATGGCTACACCTTC	CASSVDADYGYTF
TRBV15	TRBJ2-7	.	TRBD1	TGTGCCACCAGCAGAGACTTGACAGGGGTTAAGTACTTC	CATSRDLTGVKYF
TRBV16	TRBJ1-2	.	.	TGTGCCAGCAGCCAATCGACTGCGGGTTATGGCTACACCTTC	CASSQSTAGYGYTF
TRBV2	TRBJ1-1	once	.	TGTGCCAGCCCGGATCCCGGGACGCATTACACTGAAGCTTTCTTT	CASPDPGTHYTEAFF
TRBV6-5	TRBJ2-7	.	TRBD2	TGTGCCAGCAGTCCCGGACTAGCGGGAGGTTACGAGCAGTACTTC	CASSPGLAGGYEQYF
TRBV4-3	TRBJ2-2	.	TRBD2	TGCGCCAGCAGCCCGAAGTCCCAGGGAGGGGACACCGGGGAGCTGTTTTTT	CASSPKSQGGDTGELFF
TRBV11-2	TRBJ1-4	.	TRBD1	TGTGCCAGCAGGGCGGGACAGGGAGGAAGAGCAACTAATGAAAAACTGTTTTTT	CASRAGQGGRATNEKLFF
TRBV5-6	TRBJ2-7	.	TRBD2	TGTGCCAGCAGCTTGTGGCTAGCGGGTACCTACGAGCAGTACTTC	CASSLWLAGTYEQYF
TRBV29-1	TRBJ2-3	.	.	TGCAGCGTTGGCGCCAGCACAGATACGCAGTATTTT	CSVGASTDTQYF
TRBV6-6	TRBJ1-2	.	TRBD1	TGTGCCAGCAGCCGACAGGGGACTGGGGATGGCTACACCTTC	CASSRQGTGDGYTF
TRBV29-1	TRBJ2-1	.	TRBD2	TGCAGCGTCCAGCCCCCTCGGGTAGCGGGATCCCATGAGCAGTTCTTC	CSVQPPRVAGSHEQFF
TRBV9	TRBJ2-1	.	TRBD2	TGTGCCAGCAGCGTAGACCTAGCGGGGGGGGAGCAGTTCTTC	CASSVDLAGGEQFF
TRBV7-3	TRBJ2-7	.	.	TGTGCCAGCAGCTCGACGTCGGGGGAGCAGTACTTC	CASSSTSGEQYF